Here is one T cell receptor beta chain with its context. The target antigen is unknown. This record comes from a study of siplizumab effects on memory and regulatory T cells. Whole-study results and caveats: Naive T cells were seemingly more diverse than memory cells, and major contributions to the alloresponse seemed to be made by them.

TCRdb keeps only in-frame clones here, not all; method: immunoSEQ multiplex PCR. The table shows tens of thousands of clones, with 93% occurring only once. Sample: CD8+ T cells sorted from blood. The receptor's source is a human donor in good health.

The CDR3: CASSSFLVRDRDTQYF. As DNA, the CDR3 is TGCGCCAGCAGTTCCTTTTTAGTGCGGGATCGAGATACGCAGTATTTT. The chain combines TRBV23-1 with TRBJ2-3; weak D call: TRBD2 (6 bases). TRBV23-1 is marked as an open reading frame, function uncertain. The CDR3 contains 16 residues. Trimming pared 5 bases from V and 5 bases from J, leaving 20 bases between.